These 18 T cell receptor beta chains were all obtained from the same sample, sequenced in a study of shared clonotypes between healthy human individuals. The table came from immunoSEQ multiplex PCR; TCRdb's copy has only in-frame clones and leaves some out. There are more than 2 million clones in the sample; 95% occur only once, and 0.13% lies in the top ten. Material for sequencing was naive CD4+ T cells sorted from blood. The subset: CD45RA+ positively selected. The source is a young man in good health.

The chain has TRBV23-1 and TRBJ2-7; D might be TRBD1 (5 bases). Being an ORF, TRBV23-1 has a function that is uncertain. Trimming removed 4 bases at V and 2 bases at J, with 15 bases between. The CDR3 is made up of 15 amino acids. CDR3 loop: CASSPVTFRAYEQYF. The CDR3 DNA reads TGCGCCAGCAGTCCCGTGACCTTCAGGGCCTACGAGCAGTACTTC.

The rearrangement uses TRBV6-1 and TRBJ1-6; no definite D call. Per germline, CDR1 MNHNS and CDR2 SASEGT. V was pared by 7 bases and J by 0 bases, with 10 bases between. The CDR3 is 15 amino acids. Here the CDR3 DNA reads TGTGCCAGCATCACCGACGTCTCCTATAATTCACCCCTCCACTTT. It encodes CASITDVSYNSPLHF.

Comments on this clone: Compared with germline, one end of the junction differs, possibly owing to a read error. This rearrangement joins TRBV5-1 to TRBJ1-2, with D possibly TRBD1 on 6 matching bases. Germline CDR1 SGHRS, CDR2 YFSETQ. CDR3 length equals 15 residues. The CDR3 protein is CASRLGVDSPSDYTF. DNA of the CDR3: TGCGCCAGCAGGTTGGGGGTGGACAGTCCTTCGGACTACACCTTC.

The chain employs TRBV29-1 and TRBJ2-3; weak D call: TRBD1 (6 bases). Germline loops: CDR1 SQVTM, CDR2 ANQGSEA. The CDR3 extends over 13 amino acids. The V end was cut by 7 bases, the J end by 4 bases, with 15 bases between. CDR3 sequence: CSGVWPGADTQYF. Here the CDR3 DNA reads TGCAGCGGAGTATGGCCAGGGGCAGATACGCAGTATTTT.

This chain links TRBV7-3 with TRBJ2-3; D is perhaps TRBD1 (5 bases). The germline gives CDR1 SGHTA, CDR2 FQGTGA. The V end lost 1 base, the J end lost 2 bases, and 7 bases lay between the germline ends. CDR3 length: 14 amino acids. CDR3 sequence reads: CASSLIGHTDTQYF. CDR3 nucleotide sequence: TGTGCCAGCAGCTTAATAGGACACACAGATACGCAGTATTTT.

The gene calls are TRBV7-9 and TRBJ2-3, with no clear D. CDR1 is SEHNR, CDR2 FQNEAQ, per germline (reference sequence). The ends were cut back, 1 base at V and 4 bases at J, with 12 bases in the middle. This CDR3 spans 15 amino acids. The CDR3 is CASSLDHFRPDTQYF. In DNA, the CDR3 is TGTGCCAGCAGCTTAGACCACTTCCGTCCAGATACGCAGTATTTT.

The chain is built from TRBV9 and TRBJ2-4; 10 positions match TRBD2. This CDR3 comprises 14 residues. Unmatched junction bases numbered 5, after V lost 4 bases and J lost 7 bases. The germline CDR1 and CDR2 sequences are SGDLS and YYNGEE. The CDR3 DNA reads as TGTGCCAGCAGCCCTAGCGGGGGACTTAACATTCAGTACTTC. Translating it yields CASSPSGGLNIQYF.

The chain joins TRBV5-6 to TRBJ1-6, with D possibly matching TRBD1 (5 bases). Trimming removed 0 bases at V and 1 base at J, with 5 bases between. This CDR3 spans 15 amino acids. Germline V gene sequence: CDR1 SGHDT, CDR2 YYEEEE. The CDR3 DNA sequence: TGTGCCAGCAGCTTGGGACAGTCCTATAATTCACCCCTCCACTTT. This codes for CASSLGQSYNSPLHF.

The J gene is TRBJ2-7, the V gene TRBV7-2; the D is unclear. V lost 3 bases, J lost 5 bases, and 17 bases lay in between. This CDR3 spans 15 amino acids. Looked up from germline, CDR1 is SGHTA and CDR2 is FQGNSA. As DNA, the CDR3 is TGTGCCAGCAGCTTCCCCTGGGGTCCTTCCGACGAGCAGTACTTC. It is translated as CASSFPWGPSDEQYF.

The gene calls are TRBV30 and TRBJ1-6; tentatively, D is TRBD1 (6 bases). V lost 3 bases to trimming and J lost 1 base, with 13 bases between them. The CDR3 sequence is 16 residues long. Per germline, CDR1 GTSNPN and CDR2 SVGIG (reference sequence). Here the CDR3 reads CAWREKQGSYNSPLHF. The CDR3 DNA reads as TGTGCCTGGAGGGAAAAACAGGGATCCTATAATTCACCCCTCCACTTT.

V usage is TRBV6-1 and J usage is TRBJ1-1; D remains ambiguous. This CDR3 has 14 residues. V gave up 4 bases and J gave up 0 bases, with 9 bases separating them. Looked up from germline, CDR1 is MNHNS and CDR2 is SASEGT. In DNA, the CDR3 is TGTGCCAGCAGTGTGAAGGTTATGAACACTGAAGCTTTCTTT. It specifies CASSVKVMNTEAFF.

The chain links TRBV30 to TRBJ2-3, with a possible D match to TRBD1 (5 bases). The CDR3 length is 14 residues. V was pared by 4 bases and J by 4 bases, with 15 bases between. CDR1 GTSNPN and CDR2 SVGIG come from the germline V gene (reference sequence). The CDR3 DNA follows: TGTGCCTGGATCCCGTGGGTACAGGCAGATACGCAGTATTTT. It is translated as CAWIPWVQADTQYF.

The V and J genes are TRBV5-4 and TRBJ1-1, with a possible D match to TRBD1 (6 bases). The CDR3 extends over 15 amino acids. Germline V gene data show CDR1 as SGHNT and CDR2 as YYREEE (reference sequence). V was pared by 3 bases and J by 0 bases, with 12 bases between. The CDR3 DNA reads TGTGCCAGCAGCTCCCGCGGGGGGCTGAACACTGAAGCTTTCTTT. Encoded protein: CASSSRGGLNTEAFF.

About this clone itself: Within the sample, other DNA sequences also encode this same CDR3. The chain combines TRBV29-1 with TRBJ1-1; D is unresolved. The CDR3 extends over 11 amino acids. Germline lookup yields CDR1 SQVTM and CDR2 ANQGSEA. V was pared by 4 bases and J by 3 bases, with 6 bases between. The CDR3 DNA sequence: TGCAGCGTTGGAGAGTACACTGAAGCTTTCTTT. Translating it yields CSVGEYTEAFF.

This rearrangement joins TRBV27 to TRBJ2-7; D unresolved. Trimming pared 6 bases from V and 3 bases from J, leaving 18 bases between. This CDR3 spans 15 amino acids. The germline CDR1 and CDR2 sequences are MNHEY and SMNVEV (reference sequence). For the CDR3, the DNA is TGTGCCAGCAGGCTCCCCCGACTCTTAAACTACGAGCAGTACTTC. Amino acid sequence: CASRLPRLLNYEQYF.

This clone has ten or more counts. The identical CDR3 is also encoded by other nucleotide sequences in the sample. The V call is TRBV5-1, the J call TRBJ2-4, with 7 bases that match TRBD2. Germline V gives CDR1 SGHRS, CDR2 YFSETQ. There are 17 residues in the CDR3. Trimming took 4 bases from V and 0 from J; bases not matched to a gene: 10. The CDR3 loop reads CASSPWTSPIAKNIQYF. CDR3 nucleotides: TGCGCCAGCAGCCCCTGGACTAGTCCAATAGCCAAAAACATTCAGTACTTC.

V is TRBV29-1 and J is TRBJ2-5; tentative D call: TRBD1 (6 bases). With 5 bases removed from V and 0 bases from J, the gap between germline ends came to 10 bases. Looked up from germline, CDR1 is SQVTM and CDR2 is ANQGSEA. CDR3 size: 13 residues. The CDR3 DNA reads TGCAGCGTTAAGGACAGCCACCAAGAGACCCAGTACTTC. This gives the protein CSVKDSHQETQYF.

The chain recombines TRBV19 with TRBJ1-5; D not resolved. V was pared by 3 bases and J by 3 bases, with 12 bases between. The CDR3 sequence is 15 residues long. The germline V gene has CDR1 LNHDA and CDR2 SQIVND (reference sequence). The CDR3 nucleotides are TGTGCCAGTAGTATGGGGAAAGGTCTCAATCAGCCCCAGCATTTT. Translation gives CASSMGKGLNQPQHF.